This TCR beta chain was recovered during a study of cytomegalovirus exposure and HLA in healthy donors. Worth noting for this clone: Its antigen is still unknown.

Findings and limits, study-wide: The study put 150 to 200 TCR beta chains on its list as cytomegalovirus-associated. According to a subsequent analysis, TCR clusters identified in the first cohort showed a tendency to co-occur across the 100 to 150 validation repertoires.

The protocol was immunoSEQ multiplex PCR, while the TCRdb copy is restricted to in-frame clones and leaves out a portion. The table shows 150,000 to 200,000 clones, with about four fifths occurring only once. The V gene's germline CDR1 is KGHSH and CDR2 LQKENI. CDR3 size: 14 residues. The V segment lost 3 bases and the J segment 2 bases; nucleotides outside the gene matches: 4. The sequencing sample was made of PBMCs. This TCR was recovered from a man younger than 35 in good health and CMV-seropositive. The chain has TRBV18 and TRBJ2-7, with TRBD1 matching over 7 bases. Here the CDR3 reads CASSPGQEPYEQYF. CDR3 nucleotides: TGTGCCAGCTCACCCGGACAGGAGCCCTACGAGCAGTACTTC. Combining the CDR3 with reference TRBV18 and TRBJ2-7 gives the whole variable domain NAGVMQNPRHLVRRRGQEARLRCSPMKGHSHVYWYRQLPEEGLKFMVYLQKENIIDESGMPKERFSAEFPKEGPSILRIQQVVRGDSAAYFCASSPGQEPYEQYFGPGTRLTVT.